This TCR beta chain was found in a study of blood T cell repertoires in COVID-19. Study-wide background: Sites in the United States, Italy and Spain provided acute and convalescent COVID-19 samples.

Authors' processing steps: Reference gene primer amplification in the assay estimated nucleated cell counts. Only in-frame clones appear in the TCRdb table, and some are missing; sequencing was by immunoSEQ multiplex PCR. Clone size and V and J calls were adopted from that table, with D and trimming inferred from the DNA. The table lists approximately 140,000 clones, about 85% of them singletons. A remark on this clone: In the same sample, other DNA sequences code for this CDR3.

V gave up 4 bases and J gave up 4 bases; unmatched junction bases: 1. From germline, CDR1 is SGHTA and CDR2 FQGNSA. The length of the CDR3 is 13 residues. Sequencing was carried out using peripheral blood. The receptor's source is a woman between 35 and 50 years old with active or convalescent COVID-19. This chain links TRBV7-2 with TRBJ1-2; 9 bases are shared with TRBD1. The CDR3 is CASSSDRGYGYTF. The CDR3 nucleotides are TGTGCCAGCAGCTCGGACAGGGGCTATGGCTACACCTTC. The entire variable domain, with the rest obtained from reference TRBV7-2 and TRBJ1-2, is as follows: GAGVSQSPSNKVTEKGKDVELRCDPISGHTALYWYRQSLGQGLEFLIYFQGNSAPDKSGLPSDRFSAERTGGSVSTLTIQRTQQEDSAVYLCASSSDRGYGYTFGSGTRLTVV.